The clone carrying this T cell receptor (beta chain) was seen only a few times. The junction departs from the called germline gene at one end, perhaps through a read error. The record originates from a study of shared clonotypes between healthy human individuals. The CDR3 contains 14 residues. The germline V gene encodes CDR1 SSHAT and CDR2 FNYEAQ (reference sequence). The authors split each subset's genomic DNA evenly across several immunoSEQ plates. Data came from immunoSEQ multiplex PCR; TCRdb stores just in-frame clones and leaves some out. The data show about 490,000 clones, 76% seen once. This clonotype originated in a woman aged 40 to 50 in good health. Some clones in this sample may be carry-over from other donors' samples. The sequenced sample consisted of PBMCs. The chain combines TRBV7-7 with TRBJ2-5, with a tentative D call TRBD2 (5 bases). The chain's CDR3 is CASSLGGGQETQYF. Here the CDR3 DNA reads TGTGCTAGCAGCTTAGGAGGAGGCCAAGAGACCCAGTACTTC.